This T cell receptor (beta chain) was sequenced for a study of cytomegalovirus exposure and HLA in healthy donors. Study-wide results and limits: With later analysis, a missense DCLRE1C variant became linked to TCR beta V- and J-gene trimming. Several of the most significant clusters appeared, in a later analysis, to be linked to common viral pathogens.

The PCR made use of 60 Vbeta and 13 Jbeta primers. As handled by the study authors: A follow-up analysis tallied 65 million to 80 million unique TCR beta chains, some 11 million shared. Repertoires were generated with immunoSEQ multiplex PCR, while TCRdb's copy carries only in-frame clones and drops some. That table supplies the V and J calls and clone size; D and trimming were determined from the DNA. There are tens of thousands of clones in the sample; around 78% occur only once, and approximately 6% lies in the top ten. V dropped 5 bases and J dropped 0 bases, with 14 bases sitting between them. This CDR3 contains 16 residues. Germline V gene data show CDR1 as MDHEN and CDR2 as SYDVKM. Worth noting for this clone: What it recognizes is unknown.

The sequenced material came from PBMCs. The chain is built from TRBV28 and TRBJ1-3; D perhaps matches TRBD1 (6 bases). This TCR derives from a male donor in good health and CMV-seropositive. CDR3 sequence (DNA): TGTGCCAGCAGTGTGGGACAATATCTCTCTGGAAACACCATATATTTT. This gives the protein CASSVGQYLSGNTIYF.